The 30 T cell receptor beta chains listed next were all sequenced from one sample in a study of CXCR3-negative and CXCR3-positive naive CD8 T cells. Carrying UMI labels, the TRB cDNA libraries were prepared through 5' RACE. TCRdb processed the 5' RACE reads again and assigns one entry to each CDR3 protein, with no DNA. The specimen's table records about 98,000 distinct CDR3 sequences. No antigen has been identified for these receptors. Study findings and constraints: In CXCR3-positive naive cells, the TRB CDR3s were more hydrophobic than in CXCR3-negative naive cells.

The sequencing sample was made of naive CXCR3+ CD8+ T cells from blood. Described subset: CD45RO-CCR7+CD27+CD95- naive CD8+ T cells expressing CXCR3 (TNR3+). These TCRs come from a human donor in good health. Some clones in this sample may be carry-over from other donors' samples.

V usage is TRBV7-6 and J usage is TRBJ2-5; TCRdb proposes TRBD1, but this gene call is untestable without DNA. Germline V CDR1 and CDR2: SGHVS, FNYEAQ. The CDR3 is 16 amino acids. The CDR3 region is CASSFSAGGWQETQYF.

The V call is TRBV29-1, the J call TRBJ2-2; TCRdb returns TRBD1, unconfirmable since there is no DNA. The germline V gene encodes CDR1 SQVTM and CDR2 ANQGSEA. CDR3 length equals 16 residues. CDR3 region: CSVGQGQMTNTGELFF.

The genes are TRBV7-6 and TRBJ1-1. CDR1 is SGHVS and CDR2 is FNYEAQ in the germline V gene. The CDR3 runs 14 residues. The CDR3 is CASSLVTENTEAFF. Filled out from reference TRBV7-6 and TRBJ1-1, the complete variable domain reads GAGVSQSPRYKVTKRGQDVALRCDPISGHVSLYWYRQALGQGPEFLTYFNYEAQQDKSGLPNDRFSAERPEGSISTLTIQRTEQRDSAMYRCASSLVTENTEAFFGQGTRLTVV.

This chain links TRBV29-1 with TRBJ1-1; TCRdb reports TRBD1, a call that lacks DNA to check it against. The CDR3 has 12 residues. The germline V gene encodes CDR1 SQVTM and CDR2 ANQGSEA. The CDR3 spells CSTFPGNTEAFF.

The chain recombines TRBV6-1 with TRBJ2-4; TCRdb reports TRBD1, a call that lacks DNA to check it against. The CDR3 has 20 amino acids. CDR1 and CDR2 (germline): MNHNS, SASEGT. This CDR3 reads CASREDPGQGARLVLNIQYF.

The genes are TRBV29-1 and TRBJ1-1. This CDR3 comprises 13 residues. Germline V gene lookup returns CDR1 SQVTM and CDR2 ANQGSEA. Here the CDR3 reads CSVESIRDTEAFF. The full variable domain, its missing parts supplied by reference TRBV29-1 and TRBJ1-1, is SAVISQKPSRDICQRGTSLTIQCQVDSQVTMMFWYRQQPGQSLTLIATANQGSEATYESGFVIDKFPISRPNLTFSTLTVSNMSPEDSSIYLCSVESIRDTEAFFGQGTRLTVV.

V usage is TRBV7-6 and J usage is TRBJ1-5. The CDR3 totals 13 residues. CDR1 and CDR2 from the germline V gene are SGHVS and FNYEAQ. CDR3 protein: CASSLGNIQPQHF.

The chain couples TRBV7-2 to TRBJ1-1. The CDR3 covers 13 residues. CDR1 is SGHTA and CDR2 is FQGNSA in the germline V gene. This CDR3 reads CASSLSVITEAFF.

The chain joins TRBV20-1 to TRBJ1-4; TCRdb proposes TRBD1, but this gene call is untestable without DNA. The CDR3 is 18 amino acids. Germline V gene lookup returns CDR1 DFQATT and CDR2 SNEGSKA (reference sequence). The CDR3 loop reads CSARAYPPDSSTNEKLFF.

The chain is built from TRBV4-1 and TRBJ2-7; TCRdb's D gene call, TRBD2, goes unchecked for lack of DNA. CDR3 length: 17 amino acids. Germline V lookup: CDR1 MGHRA, CDR2 YSYEKL. This CDR3 reads CASSQNVQAEGYYEQYF.

The rearrangement joins TRBV20-1 to TRBJ2-7; the D call of TRBD1 rests on TCRdb alone, since no DNA is present to check it. Germline V gives CDR1 DFQATT, CDR2 SNEGSKA (reference sequence). The CDR3 length is 13 residues. The CDR3 loop is CSARTGDRAEQYF.

J is TRBJ2-1 and V is TRBV4-3; TCRdb's assignment of TRBD2 cannot be checked, as there is no DNA. Germline V gives CDR1 LGHNA, CDR2 YSLEER. CDR3 size: 17 residues. CDR3 amino acids: CASSQGGVLAANNEQFF.

The V call is TRBV4-3, the J call TRBJ2-7; TCRdb returns TRBD1, unconfirmable since there is no DNA. The CDR3 has 14 amino acids. Germline V CDR1 and CDR2: LGHNA, YSLEER. Here the CDR3 reads CASSQVGTGAEQYF.

The chain has TRBV29-1 and TRBJ2-7; TCRdb's D gene call, TRBD1, goes unchecked for lack of DNA. The CDR3 runs 14 residues. The germline CDR1 and CDR2 sequences are SQVTM and ANQGSEA. Here the CDR3 reads CSVMGQGSDYEQYF.

This chain connects TRBV5-1 to TRBJ1-1. CDR3 length: 14 residues. Germline CDR1 reads SGHRS; CDR2 reads YFSETQ. The CDR3 spells CASSFRRGITEAFF.

The rearrangement links TRBV5-1 to TRBJ1-1. Germline CDR1 is SGHRS and CDR2 is YFSETQ. The CDR3 has 12 residues. CDR3 loop: CASRQLNTEAFF.

CDR3 protein: CASSIADRSTFYEQYF. The rearrangement links TRBV19 to TRBJ2-7. The CDR3 totals 16 residues. CDR1 and CDR2 from the germline V gene are LNHDA and SQIVND (reference sequence).

V gene TRBV2 combines with J gene TRBJ2-1; TCRdb selects TRBD2, and the lack of DNA leaves this call unchecked. Germline loops: CDR1 SNHLY, CDR2 FYNNEI. The CDR3 sequence is 15 residues long. The CDR3 loop reads CASRGTSGHDNEQFF.

The V gene is TRBV28, the J gene TRBJ1-6. CDR1 and CDR2 from the germline V gene are MDHEN and SYDVKM. The CDR3 loop spans 15 amino acids. CDR3 amino acids: CASSLGSSYNSPLHF. Looking up the rest from reference TRBV28 and TRBJ1-6 gives the full variable domain: DVKVTQSSRYLVKRTGEKVFLECVQDMDHENMFWYRQDPGLGLRLIYFSYDVKMKEKGDIPEGYSVSREKKERFSLILESASTNQTSMYLCASSLGSSYNSPLHFGNGTRLTVT.

The chain links TRBV14 to TRBJ1-2. Germline V gene lookup returns CDR1 SGHDN and CDR2 FVKESK. The CDR3 sequence is 15 residues long. The CDR3 loop reads CASSQDRGPYYGYTF.

The chain couples TRBV2 to TRBJ2-5. Germline assignment: CDR1 SNHLY and CDR2 FYNNEI. CDR3 length: 11 amino acids. CDR3 region: CASLEGETQYF. Combining the CDR3 with reference TRBV2 and TRBJ2-5 gives the whole variable domain EPEVTQTPSHQVTQMGQEVILRCVPISNHLYFYWYRQILGQKVEFLVSFYNNEISEKSEIFDDQFSVERPDGSNFTLKIRSTKLEDSAMYFCASLEGETQYFGPGTRLLVL.

This chain connects TRBV28 to TRBJ1-1. This CDR3 spans 14 amino acids. Germline loops: CDR1 MDHEN, CDR2 SYDVKM. The CDR3 loop reads CASSFDGLNTEAFF.

V and J are TRBV5-6 and TRBJ1-1. CDR1 is SGHDT and CDR2 is YYEEEE in the germline V gene. The CDR3 has 14 residues. The chain's CDR3 is CASSPGSGNTEAFF.

This chain connects TRBV9 to TRBJ1-6. Germline-derived CDR1 and CDR2 are SGDLS and YYNGEE. This CDR3 region has 13 residues. The CDR3 protein is CASSVGWNSPLHF.

The gene calls are TRBV4-1 and TRBJ1-1. Germline lookup yields CDR1 MGHRA and CDR2 YSYEKL. This CDR3 is 12 amino acids long. The CDR3 sequence: CASSPGWNEAFF.

The gene calls are TRBV20-1 and TRBJ2-2; TCRdb's assignment of TRBD1 cannot be checked, as there is no DNA. CDR1 is DFQATT and CDR2 is SNEGSKA in the germline V gene (reference sequence). The CDR3 contains 13 residues. The CDR3 reads CSARRGITGELFF.

V is TRBV20-1 and J is TRBJ2-1. CDR1 and CDR2 from the germline V gene are DFQATT and SNEGSKA (reference sequence). The CDR3 is 12 residues long. CDR3 amino acids: CSARDGSNEQFF.

The J gene is TRBJ2-2, the V gene TRBV5-6; TCRdb's assignment of TRBD1 cannot be checked, as there is no DNA. Germline-derived CDR1 and CDR2 are SGHDT and YYEEEE. The CDR3 extends over 16 amino acids. The CDR3 is CASSLEAGVNTGELFF.

This rearrangement joins TRBV6-2 or TRBV6-3 to TRBJ2-7. Germline loops: CDR1 MNHEY, CDR2 SVGEGT. The CDR3 is 15 residues long. CDR3 loop: CASSYQATGTYEQYF.

The V and J genes are TRBV15 and TRBJ1-1; TCRdb's D call, TRBD1, is unchecked because there is no DNA. The V gene's germline CDR1 is LNHNV and CDR2 YYDKDF (reference sequence). The CDR3 has 13 amino acids. CDR3 residues: CATSRGGYTEAFF.